This T cell receptor beta chain was recovered during a study of T cell repertoires in cytomegalovirus infection. Study as a whole: CMV epitopes used comprised recently identified HLA-C-restricted ones and well-studied HLA-B-restricted ones.

This clonotype was seen a single time. Its antigen remains unknown. CDR3 size: 12 residues. V shed 6 bases and J shed 6 bases, with 12 bases lying between them. Germline lookup yields CDR1 LNHNV and CDR2 YYDKDF (reference sequence). TCRdb independently ran MiXCR on the reads; one entry per CDR3 protein. This table holds roughly 860,000 distinct CDR3 sequences, about 33% found once. The chain uses TRBV15 and TRBJ2-7; tentative D call: TRBD2 (6 bases). The clonotype was recovered from a human donor in good health (CMV status not recorded). Some clones in this sample may be carry-over from other donors' samples. The sequencing here drew on cultured CD8+ T cells from PBMCs, taken from culture after CMV antigen stimulation. The CDR3 here is CATREGIGEQYF. DNA of the CDR3: TGTGCCACCAGGGAGGGGATTGGCGAGCAGTACTTC.